These 10 T cell receptor beta chains were all obtained from the same sample, sequenced in a study of blood T cell repertoires in COVID-19. Libraries were prepared by immunoSEQ multiplex PCR; TCRdb keeps only in-frame clonotypes and omits some of them. This table has some 170,000 clones, 85% appearing once. Material: peripheral blood. These receptors originate from a woman in her sixties or seventies with acute or convalescent COVID-19.

V gene TRBV6-1 combines with J gene TRBJ2-1; 8 bases match TRBD2. The CDR3 is 13 amino acids. The V gene's germline CDR1 is MNHNS and CDR2 SASEGT. After removal of 3 bases from V and 14 bases from J, the junction contained 9 bases not matched to a gene. The CDR3 spells CASSEMASGSEFF. In DNA form, the CDR3 reads TGTGCCAGCAGTGAGATGGCAAGCGGGAGTGAGTTCTTC.

This chain connects TRBV7-8 to TRBJ2-7; a weak D match, TRBD2 (5 bases). There are 14 residues in the CDR3. The V end lost 0 bases, the J end lost 4 bases, and 10 bases lay between the germline ends. CDR1 SGHVS and CDR2 FQNEAQ come from the germline V gene. CDR3 nucleotide sequence: TGTGCCAGCAGCTTAGCCCGGCTAGCTTACGAGCAGTACGTC. Residues: CASSLARLAYEQYV.

Concerning this clone: The same CDR3 is also encoded by other DNA sequences in this sample. The chain links TRBV5-1 to TRBJ1-6; 7 bases match TRBD1. The CDR3 is 15 amino acids. Germline V gene lookup returns CDR1 SGHRS and CDR2 YFSETQ. The V and J ends lost 4 bases and 1 base, in that order; junction bases with no gene match: 2. This CDR3 is CASSRDRSYNSPLHF. Here the CDR3 DNA reads TGCGCCAGCAGCCGGGACAGATCCTATAATTCACCCCTCCACTTT.

This clone was seen only a few times. V and J are TRBV5-1 and TRBJ2-2, with 12 positions matching TRBD2. Germline CDR1 is SGHRS and CDR2 is YFSETQ. The V gene end was trimmed by 4 bases and the J gene end by 6 bases; junction bases not matched to a gene: 7. This CDR3 spans 16 amino acids. The CDR3 region is CASSPLLAGGAGELFF. CDR3 nucleotide sequence: TGCGCCAGCAGCCCTTTACTAGCGGGAGGTGCCGGGGAGCTGTTTTTT.

This sequence joins TRBV28 and TRBJ2-5; 11 nucleotides match TRBD2. The V gene end was trimmed by 2 bases and the J gene end by 1 base; junction bases not matched to a gene: 3. CDR3 size: 16 residues. The germline V gene has CDR1 MDHEN and CDR2 SYDVKM. As DNA, the CDR3 is TGTGCCAGCAGTTTAATGGGGACTAGCGGCCAAGAGACCCAGTACTTC. Its translation: CASSLMGTSGQETQYF.

The chain employs TRBV7-2 and TRBJ1-2; unclear D gene. V shed 4 bases and J shed 6 bases, with 18 bases lying between them. The CDR3 runs 15 residues. Germline V lookup: CDR1 SGHTA, CDR2 FQGNSA. CDR3 protein: CASSSPTTRSDGYTF. The DNA of the CDR3 is TGTGCCAGCAGCTCTCCCACGACTCGATCCGATGGCTACACCTTC. Based on the CDR3 plus reference TRBV7-2 and TRBJ1-2, the full variable domain is GAGVSQSPSNKVTEKGKDVELRCDPISGHTALYWYRQSLGQGLEFLIYFQGNSAPDKSGLPSDRFSAERTGGSVSTLTIQRTQQEDSAVYLCASSSPTTRSDGYTFGSGTRLTVV.

This rearrangement joins TRBV24-1 to TRBJ1-2, with D tentatively TRBD1 (5 bases). Trimming removed 6 bases from V and 2 bases from J, with 12 bases in between. This CDR3 contains 14 residues. CDR1 is KGHDR and CDR2 is SFDVKD in the germline V gene. The CDR3 DNA reads TGTGCCACCAGTCGATCAGGGTTCAACTATGGCTACACCTTC. This translates into CATSRSGFNYGYTF.

The rearrangement uses TRBV9 and TRBJ2-2; possibly TRBD1 for D (6 bases). CDR1 and CDR2 (germline): SGDLS, YYNGEE. This CDR3 region has 15 residues. V lost 1 base and J lost 3, with 10 bases in between. The CDR3 reads CASSVLGGDTGELFF. CDR3 coding DNA: TGTGCCAGCAGCGTACTAGGGGGAGACACCGGGGAGCTGTTTTTT. Full variable domain (rest looked up from reference TRBV9 and TRBJ2-2): DSGVTQTPKHLITATGQRVTLRCSPRSGDLSVYWYQQSLDQGLQFLIQYYNGEERAKGNILERFSAQQFPDLHSELNLSSLELGDSALYFCASSVLGGDTGELFFGEGSRLTVL.

The chain has TRBV12-3 or TRBV12-4 and TRBJ1-1, with 7 nucleotides matching TRBD1. V gave up 5 bases and J gave up 13 bases; unmatched junction bases: 7. This CDR3 is 11 amino acids long. CDR3 loop: CASSLGTEHFF. For the CDR3, the DNA is TGTGCCAGCAGTCTGGGGACAGAGCATTTCTTT.

About this clone itself: This sample includes further DNA sequences coding for the same CDR3. The genes are TRBV27 and TRBJ1-2; 7 nucleotides line up with TRBD1. J was trimmed by 2 bases and V by 6 bases; bases with no gene match: 3. Germline lookup yields CDR1 MNHEY and CDR2 SMNVEV (reference sequence). CDR3 length: 13 amino acids. The CDR3, as DNA: TGTGCCAGCAGCCCGACAGGGAACTATGGCTACACCTTC. Translating it yields CASSPTGNYGYTF.